The rows below give T cell receptor beta chains drawn from one sample of a study of blood T cell repertoires in COVID-19. The protocol was immunoSEQ multiplex PCR, while the TCRdb copy is restricted to in-frame clones and leaves out a portion. The sample includes 360,000 or so clones, about 90% of them seen just once. Sequencing input: PBMCs or T cells enriched from blood (not recorded which). Every receptor here comes from a woman in her twenties or thirties who had recovered from COVID-19. The CDR3 runs from the conserved cysteine through the conserved F or W. Fields, in order: V gene, CDR3 length, clone size, CDR3 protein. Not every row has a clone size; where given, it reads once, few, many or a size class.

>TRBV19|14|-
CASKSGISTDTQYF
>TRBV9|17|-
CATSLQGARKVNTEAFF
>TRBV6-1|16|-
CASSEAHWDSFQPQHF
>TRBV5-4|13|-
CASSPDFNYGYTF
>TRBV4-2|13|-
CASSQGLSQPQHF
>TRBV19|15|-
CASSLIGGLPAEAFF
>TRBV4-1|17|few
CASSLDQGATNTGELFF
>TRBV5-1|16|-
CASSLDNPGVNSPLHF
>TRBV14|14|-
CASSQAGRYTEAFF
>TRBV10-3|14|-
CAISPEEGWSEQYF
>TRBV11-2|19|-
CTSSLEFSGSGQELYGYTF
>TRBV10-3|16|few
CAISEGQGGGGTEAFF
>TRBV3-1/TRBV3-2|14|-
CASSQAGDDTEAFF
>TRBV5-6|15|-
CASSLRQGANYGYTF
>TRBV27|16|-
CASSSISSGSGNEQFF
>TRBV24-1|18|-
CATTPSGGLQVRYNEQFF
>TRBV19|15|-
CASTLGQGDTGELFF
>TRBV6-2/TRBV6-3|15|-
CASSHRQGSTGELFF
>TRBV6-1|16|-
CASSALLAEPGYIQYF
>TRBV19|13|-
CASRRASNQPQHF
>TRBV10-3|15|-
CAISAGQGARNEQFF
>TRBV30|15|-
CAWTSGRESGNTIYF
>TRBV28|14|few
CASNRVVGANVLTF
>TRBV27|13|-
CASSLAGNTEAFF
>TRBV20-1|9|few
CSGEYGYTF
>TRBV7-2|15|-
CASSLDGSSGNTIYF
>TRBV5-1|18|-
CASSLDAGGFFGANVLTF
>TRBV5-1|17|-
CASSAAGTGGFTGELFF
>TRBV5-1|14|-
CASSPDSTNEKLFF
>TRBV19|16|-
CASSIIPSGSVNTQYF
>TRBV18|15|once
CASSPRGGGNTEAFF
>TRBV9|17|-
CASSDEANQWYTGELFF